This T cell receptor beta chain was found in a study of long-term antiretroviral therapy in people with HIV. General study points: An increase in diversity followed ART, yet levels stayed below transplant donor controls.

Assay version v3.0 of immunoSEQ was used, and it was run at survey level. Repertoires were generated with immunoSEQ multiplex PCR, while TCRdb's copy carries only in-frame clones and drops some. This repertoire shows some 11,000 clones, about 80% found once; its top ten account for around 17%. The germline CDR1 and CDR2 sequences are SGDLS and YYNGEE. V was clipped by 2 bases and J by 1 base, with 9 bases between them. The CDR3 spans 15 residues. A word on this clone: The antigen remains unidentified.

Treatment locations for all participants with HIV were in the United States. Each sample contained roughly 0.85-10 million cryopreserved PBMC, thawed before DNA extraction. Material: unsorted PBMCs, obtained at the start of antiretroviral therapy, before treatment. This chain uses TRBV9 with TRBJ2-2; no firm D call. The sequence came from a man aged 30-40 years with HIV. DNA for the CDR3: TGTGCCAGCAGCGTGTTACACCTGAACACCGGGGAGCTGTTTTTT. Translated: CASSVLHLNTGELFF.